Listed below are T cell receptor beta chains from one sample, sequenced in a study of human T cells and chemical hapten exposure. A single record per CDR3 protein comes from TCRdb applying MiXCR to the RACE reads. The table has some 110,000 distinct CDR3 sequences, over 10% seen once. The sample consisted of whole blood, taken in connection with sensitization to the hapten diphenylcyclopropenone (DPC). The receptors stem from a woman aged 45 to 65 with alopecia areata. Some clones in this sample may be carry-over from other donors' samples. Both conserved end residues are part of each CDR3.

TRBJ2-7 TRBV20-1 CSARDPTGALGEQYF
TRBJ1-1 TRBV29-1 CSVRRTDYTEAFF
TRBJ2-3 TRBV5-4 CASSFWTSGGSDTQYF
TRBJ2-7 TRBV6-6 CASTNPQGLTPRPEEQYF
TRBJ2-7 TRBV28 CASMGGAPLYEQYF
TRBJ2-7 TRBV7-9 CASSFSSWTDEQYF
TRBJ2-3 TRBV11-2 CASSFADADTQYF
TRBJ1-2 TRBV11-2 CASSFGGGYGYTF
TRBJ2-7 TRBV10-3 CAISGGSYEQYF
TRBJ1-5 TRBV6-5 CASSYSYRDQPQHF
TRBJ1-6 TRBV7-2 CASSLAHLLTNSPLHF
TRBJ1-2 TRBV20-1 CSASTITKGYTF
TRBJ1-4 TRBV28 CASSLAATGLEKLFF
TRBJ1-1 TRBV6-5 CASRHRDSLLNTEAFF
TRBJ2-1 TRBV9 CASSVSTGQNEQFF
TRBJ2-7 TRBV20-1 CSARDERKSSYEQYF
TRBJ2-5 TRBV5-1 CASNTGTVQETQYF